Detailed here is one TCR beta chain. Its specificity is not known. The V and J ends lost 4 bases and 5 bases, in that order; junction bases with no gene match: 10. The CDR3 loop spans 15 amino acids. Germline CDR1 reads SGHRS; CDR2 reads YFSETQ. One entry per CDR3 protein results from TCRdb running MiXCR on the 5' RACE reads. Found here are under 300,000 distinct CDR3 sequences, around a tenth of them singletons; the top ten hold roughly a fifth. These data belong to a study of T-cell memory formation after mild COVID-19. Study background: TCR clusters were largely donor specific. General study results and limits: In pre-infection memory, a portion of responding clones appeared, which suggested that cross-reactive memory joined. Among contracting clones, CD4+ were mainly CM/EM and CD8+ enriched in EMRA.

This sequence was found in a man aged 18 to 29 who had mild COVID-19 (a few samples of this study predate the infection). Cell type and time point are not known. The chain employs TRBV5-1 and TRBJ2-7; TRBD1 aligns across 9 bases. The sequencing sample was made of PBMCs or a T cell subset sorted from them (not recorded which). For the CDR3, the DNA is TGCGCCAGCAGCCCGGAAGGGACAGGGACCCACGAGCAGTACTTC. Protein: CASSPEGTGTHEQYF.